Each of the 3 T cell receptor beta chains below was sequenced from the same sample in a study of T cell changes during pregnancy in multiple sclerosis. The assay was immunoSEQ multiplex PCR, and TCRdb's table has in-frame clones only and misses some. Here the sample spans approximately 70,000 clones, 92% being singletons. The sample in question was peripheral blood, obtained in the second trimester of pregnancy. The receptors here all came from a female donor in good health, enrolled as a control in a pregnancy study.

This chain links TRBV27 with TRBJ2-5, with D possibly TRBD2 on 5 matching bases. This CDR3 is built from 12 residues. V was pared by 2 bases and J by 4 bases, with 5 bases between. The germline CDR1 and CDR2 sequences are MNHEY and SMNVEV (reference sequence). The CDR3 here is CASSLEGETQYF. CDR3 nucleotide sequence: TGTGCCAGCAGTTTAGAGGGAGAGACCCAGTACTTC.

This rearrangement joins TRBV6-5 to TRBJ2-1; 8 bases agree with TRBD2. Looked up from germline, CDR1 is MNHEY and CDR2 is SVGAGI. The CDR3 has 15 residues. J lost 7 bases, V lost 7 bases, and 12 bases had no gene match. CDR3 residues: CASKSGTSRPNEQFF. CDR3 nucleotide sequence: TGTGCCAGCAAGTCAGGGACTAGTCGACCGAATGAGCAGTTCTTC.

The chain has TRBV29-1 and TRBJ2-7; TRBD1 might be the D (5 bases). Germline CDR1 and CDR2: SQVTM and ANQGSEA. There are 12 residues in the CDR3. V was cut by 5 bases and J by 2 bases, with 10 bases left in between. CDR3 residues: CSVPDSAYEQYF. DNA of the CDR3: TGCAGCGTTCCCGACAGCGCCTACGAGCAGTACTTC.